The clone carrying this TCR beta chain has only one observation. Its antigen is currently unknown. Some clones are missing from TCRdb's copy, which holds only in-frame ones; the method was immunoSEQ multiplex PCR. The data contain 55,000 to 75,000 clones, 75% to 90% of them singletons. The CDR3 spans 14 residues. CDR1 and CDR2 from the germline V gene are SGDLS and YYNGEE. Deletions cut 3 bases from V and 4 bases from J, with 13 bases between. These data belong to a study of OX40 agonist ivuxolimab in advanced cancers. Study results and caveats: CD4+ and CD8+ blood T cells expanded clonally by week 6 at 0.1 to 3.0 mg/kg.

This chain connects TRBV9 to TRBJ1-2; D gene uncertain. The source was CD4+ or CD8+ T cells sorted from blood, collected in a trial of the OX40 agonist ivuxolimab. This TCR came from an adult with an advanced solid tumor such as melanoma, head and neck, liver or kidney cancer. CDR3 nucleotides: TGTGCCAGCAGCGCCGATCGGTCCGCCTATGGCTACACCTTC. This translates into CASSADRSAYGYTF.